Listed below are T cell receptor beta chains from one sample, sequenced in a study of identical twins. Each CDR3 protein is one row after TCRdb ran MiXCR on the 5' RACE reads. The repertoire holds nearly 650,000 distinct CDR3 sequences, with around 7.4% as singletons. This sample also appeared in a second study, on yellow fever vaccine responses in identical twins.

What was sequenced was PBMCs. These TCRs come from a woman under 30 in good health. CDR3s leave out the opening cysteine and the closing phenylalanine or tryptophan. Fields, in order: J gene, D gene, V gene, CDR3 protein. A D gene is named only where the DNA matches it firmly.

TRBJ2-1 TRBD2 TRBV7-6 ASSRLAGDNEQF
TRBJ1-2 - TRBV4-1 ASSQGQTASYGYT
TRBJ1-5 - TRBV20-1 SARDYRADNQPQH
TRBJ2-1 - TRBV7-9 ASSSGPSSGPYNEQF
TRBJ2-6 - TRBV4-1 ASSQVMGTGANVLT
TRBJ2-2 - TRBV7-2 ASSLAPVRTGELF
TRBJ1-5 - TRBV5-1 ASSLAGHSNQPQH
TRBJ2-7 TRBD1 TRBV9 ASSVDREGTYEQY
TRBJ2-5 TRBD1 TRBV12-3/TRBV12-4 ASGSDRAVKETQY
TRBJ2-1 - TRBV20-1 SAGVSGYNEQF
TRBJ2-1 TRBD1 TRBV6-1 ASSKNRQGIPNEQF
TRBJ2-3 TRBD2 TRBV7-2 ASSATSGLADTQY
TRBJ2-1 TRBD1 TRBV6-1 ASSKRQGAYNEQF
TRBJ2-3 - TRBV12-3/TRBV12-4 ASRVGPTTDTQY
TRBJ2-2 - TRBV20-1 SARIGTGVNTGELF
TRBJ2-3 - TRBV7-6 ASSSPQGIGTDTQY
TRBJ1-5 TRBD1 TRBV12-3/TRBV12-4 ASSLSDRGGYQPQH
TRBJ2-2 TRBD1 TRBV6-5 ASSYGLTGSTGELF